This T cell receptor (beta chain) was sequenced for a study of T cells in Graves' hyperthyroidism and ophthalmopathy. Study-level findings and limits: Ophthalmopathy, as predicted by the model, came a median 6.5 months after the prediction.

It was RNA transcripts that yielded the amplified TCR beta CDR3 regions. A first-round RT-PCR of the TCR CDR3 used the HTBI primer set. In TCRdb, the multiplex PCR reads were re-called with MiXCR into one record per CDR3 protein. The data contain roughly 380,000 distinct CDR3 sequences, about 13% of them singletons. Diagnosis of hyperthyroidism was new in patients aged 18 to 65, and its duration was under 2 months. With V trimmed by 5 bases and J by 1 base, 9 bases remained unmatched. Germline-derived CDR1 and CDR2 are DFQATT and SNEGSKA (reference sequence). This CDR3 comprises 17 residues. Comments on this clonotype: No antigen is known for it.

The rearrangement links TRBV20-1 to TRBJ2-6, with 9 bases matching TRBD1. The sequence was collected from a man aged 25 to 40 with Graves' hyperthyroidism that later progressed to Graves' ophthalmopathy. Specimen: blood. This CDR3 is CSAQQGAPESGANVLTF. CDR3 coding DNA: TGCAGTGCTCAACAGGGGGCGCCGGAGTCTGGGGCCAACGTCCTGACTTTC.